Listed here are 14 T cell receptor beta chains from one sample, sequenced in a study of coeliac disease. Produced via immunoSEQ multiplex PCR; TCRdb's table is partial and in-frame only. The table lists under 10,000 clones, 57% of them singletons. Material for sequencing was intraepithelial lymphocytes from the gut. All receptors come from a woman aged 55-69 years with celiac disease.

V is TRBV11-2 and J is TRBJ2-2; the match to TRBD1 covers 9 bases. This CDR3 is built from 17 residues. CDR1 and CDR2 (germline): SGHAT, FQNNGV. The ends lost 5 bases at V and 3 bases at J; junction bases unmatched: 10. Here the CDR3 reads CASSQRGTGFDTGELFF. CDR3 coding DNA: TGTGCCAGCAGCCAACGAGGGACAGGGTTTGACACCGGGGAGCTGTTTTTT.

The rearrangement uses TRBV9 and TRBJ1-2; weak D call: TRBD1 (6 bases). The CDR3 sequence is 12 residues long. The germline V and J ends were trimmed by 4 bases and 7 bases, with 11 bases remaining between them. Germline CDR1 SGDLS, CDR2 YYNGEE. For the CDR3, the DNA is TGTGCCAGCAGCCAACAGGGTTGTGGCTACACCTTC. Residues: CASSQQGCGYTF.

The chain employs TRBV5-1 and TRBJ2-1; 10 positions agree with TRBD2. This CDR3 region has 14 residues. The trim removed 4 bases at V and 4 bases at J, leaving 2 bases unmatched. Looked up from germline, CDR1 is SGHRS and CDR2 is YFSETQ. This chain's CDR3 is CASSLAGAYNEQFF. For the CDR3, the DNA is TGCGCCAGCAGCCTAGCGGGGGCATACAATGAGCAGTTCTTC.

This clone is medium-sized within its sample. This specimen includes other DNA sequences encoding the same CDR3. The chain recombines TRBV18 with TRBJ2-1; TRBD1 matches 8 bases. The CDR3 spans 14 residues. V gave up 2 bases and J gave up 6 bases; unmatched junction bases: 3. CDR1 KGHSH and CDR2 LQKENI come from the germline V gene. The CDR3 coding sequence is TGTGCCAGCTCACCATACAGGGGGGCCAATGAGCAGTTCTTC. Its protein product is CASSPYRGANEQFF.

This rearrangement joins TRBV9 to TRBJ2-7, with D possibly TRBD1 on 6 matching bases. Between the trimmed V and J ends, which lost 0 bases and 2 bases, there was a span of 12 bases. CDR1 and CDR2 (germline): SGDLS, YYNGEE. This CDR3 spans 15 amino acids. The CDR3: CASSVEGTLPYEQYF. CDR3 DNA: TGTGCCAGCAGCGTAGAGGGGACACTTCCCTACGAGCAGTACTTC.

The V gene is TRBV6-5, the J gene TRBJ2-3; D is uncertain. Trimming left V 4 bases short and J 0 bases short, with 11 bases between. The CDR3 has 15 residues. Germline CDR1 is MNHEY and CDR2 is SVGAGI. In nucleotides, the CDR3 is TGTGCCAGCAGTTCTAGGCATCCTAGCACAGATACGCAGTATTTT. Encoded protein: CASSSRHPSTDTQYF.

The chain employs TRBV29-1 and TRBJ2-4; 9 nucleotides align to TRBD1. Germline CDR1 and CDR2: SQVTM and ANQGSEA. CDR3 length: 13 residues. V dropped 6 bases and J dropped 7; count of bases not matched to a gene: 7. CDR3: CSVRQGGVNIQYF. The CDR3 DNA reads TGCAGCGTCCGACAGGGGGGTGTGAACATTCAGTACTTC.

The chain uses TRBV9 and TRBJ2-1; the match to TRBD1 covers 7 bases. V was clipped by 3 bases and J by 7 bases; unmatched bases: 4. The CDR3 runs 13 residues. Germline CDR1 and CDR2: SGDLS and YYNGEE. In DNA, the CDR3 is TGTGCCAGCAGCGAGGGGACAGCGAATGAGCAGTTCTTC. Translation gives CASSEGTANEQFF.

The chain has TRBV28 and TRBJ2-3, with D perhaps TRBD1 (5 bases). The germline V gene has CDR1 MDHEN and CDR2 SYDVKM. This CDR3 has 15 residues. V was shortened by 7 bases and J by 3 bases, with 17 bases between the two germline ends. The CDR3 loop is CASTLRQGETDTQYF. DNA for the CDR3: TGTGCCAGCACTTTGCGGCAGGGTGAGACAGATACGCAGTATTTT. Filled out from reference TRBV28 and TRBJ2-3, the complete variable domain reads DVKVTQSSRYLVKRTGEKVFLECVQDMDHENMFWYRQDPGLGLRLIYFSYDVKMKEKGDIPEGYSVSREKKERFSLILESASTNQTSMYLCASTLRQGETDTQYFGPGTRLTVL.

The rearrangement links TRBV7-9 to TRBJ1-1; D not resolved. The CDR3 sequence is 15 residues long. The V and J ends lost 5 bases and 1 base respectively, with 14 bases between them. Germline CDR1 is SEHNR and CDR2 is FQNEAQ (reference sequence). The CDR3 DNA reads TGTGCCAGCAGCAATAAATTACGGGGGAACACTGAAGCTTTCTTT. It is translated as CASSNKLRGNTEAFF.

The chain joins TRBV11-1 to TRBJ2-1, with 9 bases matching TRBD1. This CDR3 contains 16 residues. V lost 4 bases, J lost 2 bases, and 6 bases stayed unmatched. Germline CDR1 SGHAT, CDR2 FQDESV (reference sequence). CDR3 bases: TGTGCCAGCAGCTCCTGGACAGGGGCCCCCTACAATGAGCAGTTCTTC. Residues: CASSSWTGAPYNEQFF.

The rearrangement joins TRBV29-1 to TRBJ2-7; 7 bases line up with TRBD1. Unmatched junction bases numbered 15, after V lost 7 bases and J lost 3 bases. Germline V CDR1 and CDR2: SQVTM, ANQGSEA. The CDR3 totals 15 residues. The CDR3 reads CSAAVPRTGNYEQYF. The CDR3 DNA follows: TGCAGCGCCGCAGTCCCGCGGACAGGAAACTACGAGCAGTACTTC.

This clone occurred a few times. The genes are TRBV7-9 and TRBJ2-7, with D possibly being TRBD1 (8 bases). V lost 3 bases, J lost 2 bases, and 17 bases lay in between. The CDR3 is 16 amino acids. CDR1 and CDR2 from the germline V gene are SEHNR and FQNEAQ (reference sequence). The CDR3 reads CASSFPSGTGTYEQYF. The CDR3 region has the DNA TGTGCCAGCAGCTTCCCAAGCGGGACAGGTACCTACGAGCAGTACTTC. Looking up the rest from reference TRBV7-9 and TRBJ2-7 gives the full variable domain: DTGVSQNPRHKITKRGQNVTFRCDPISEHNRLYWYRQTLGQGPEFLTYFQNEAQLEKSRLLSDRFSAERPKGSFSTLEIQRTEQGDSAMYLCASSFPSGTGTYEQYFGPGTRLTVT.

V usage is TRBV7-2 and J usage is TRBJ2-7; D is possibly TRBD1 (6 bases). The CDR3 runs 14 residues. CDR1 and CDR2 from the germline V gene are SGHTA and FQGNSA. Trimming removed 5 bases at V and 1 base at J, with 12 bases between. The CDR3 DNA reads TGTGCCAGCAGCAGGACAGAGAATTCCTACGAGCAGTACTTC. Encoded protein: CASSRTENSYEQYF.